These 23 T cell receptor beta chains came from one sample sequenced in a study of blood T cell repertoires in COVID-19. Using immunoSEQ multiplex PCR, the repertoire was profiled, and TCRdb retains in-frame clones only, with some absent. The table includes a few hundred thousand clones, about 80% detected once. The sample was peripheral blood. All receptors come from a person aged 65-85 years with COVID-19, enrolled during active disease.

V is TRBV2 and J is TRBJ1-5; D possibly corresponds to TRBD1 (6 bases). The V gene lost 5 bases and the J gene lost 2 bases, with 13 bases spanning the gap. CDR1 and CDR2 from the germline V gene are SNHLY and FYNNEI. The CDR3 is 15 residues long. The CDR3 is CASSLQGRGNQPQHF. CDR3 sequence (DNA): TGTGCCAGCAGTCTACAGGGAAGAGGCAATCAGCCCCAGCATTTT.

The chain has TRBV6-5 and TRBJ1-1; no firm D call. Germline CDR1 reads MNHEY; CDR2 reads SVGAGI. The CDR3 contains 14 residues. The V end lost 6 bases, the J end lost 0 bases, and 11 bases lay between the germline ends. The CDR3 protein is CASRGGGMNTEAFF. Here the CDR3 DNA reads TGTGCCAGCAGGGGAGGAGGGATGAACACTGAAGCTTTCTTT.

Concerning this clone itself: The sample has other DNA sequences that encode this CDR3 too. V is TRBV4-3 and J is TRBJ2-7; D is unresolved. Germline V gene lookup returns CDR1 LGHNA and CDR2 YSLEER. The CDR3 is made up of 14 amino acids. V lost 0 bases and J lost 0, with 6 bases in between. CDR3 sequence (DNA): TGCGCCAGCAGCCAAGATCCAGTCTCCTACGAGCAGTACTTC. Protein product: CASSQDPVSYEQYF.

The rearrangement joins TRBV7-2 to TRBJ2-3; D is unresolved. CDR1 is SGHTA, CDR2 FQGNSA, per germline. CDR3 length equals 13 residues. Deletions cut 1 base from V and 6 bases from J, with 8 bases between. DNA of the CDR3: TGTGCCAGCAGCTTAGTTGCGTCGGATACGCAGTATTTT. Translated, it gives CASSLVASDTQYF.

This clone was picked up a small number of times. The rearrangement joins TRBV7-2 to TRBJ2-2; D ambiguous. This CDR3 is 15 amino acids long. CDR1 SGHTA and CDR2 FQGNSA come from the germline V gene. The V end was cut by 6 bases, the J end by 6 bases, with 17 bases between. CDR3 coding DNA: TGTGCCAGCAGAATTTATAGCATGGTAGCCGGGGAGCTGTTTTTT. Its translation: CASRIYSMVAGELFF.

This clone has only a few counts. The J gene is TRBJ2-1, the V gene TRBV5-1, with D perhaps matching TRBD2 (6 bases). Trimming removed 4 bases at V and 10 bases at J, with 15 bases between. There are 13 residues in the CDR3. Germline values: CDR1 SGHRS, CDR2 YFSETQ. The CDR3 DNA reads TGCGCCAGCAGCCCGGGTTCGGGGGAAGAGCAGTTCTTC. Translating gives CASSPGSGEEQFF.

The chain joins TRBV27 to TRBJ2-3, with 11 bases that match TRBD2. There are 16 residues in the CDR3. Looked up from germline, CDR1 is MNHEY and CDR2 is SMNVEV (reference sequence). V shed 1 base, J shed 4 bases, and the junction held 4 bases outside the gene matches. DNA for the CDR3: TGTGCCAGCAGTTTATTAGCGGGGGGGCTGTCAGATACGCAGTATTTT. Amino acid sequence: CASSLLAGGLSDTQYF.

The chain couples TRBV27 to TRBJ1-5; D is uncertain. Germline V gives CDR1 MNHEY, CDR2 SMNVEV (reference sequence). V was shortened by 1 base and J by 8 bases, with 12 bases between the two germline ends. The CDR3 runs to 14 residues. The CDR3 loop is CASSLLTGSEPQHF. CDR3 nucleotide sequence: TGTGCCAGCAGTTTATTGACCGGGTCAGAGCCCCAGCATTTT.

The chain uses TRBV11-3 and TRBJ2-6; D may be TRBD1 (6 bases). The CDR3 totals 18 residues. Germline CDR1 and CDR2: SGHNT and YENEEA. The V gene lost 5 bases and the J gene lost 0 bases, with 17 bases spanning the gap. The CDR3 protein is CASSPGQGTRSGANVLTF. DNA of the CDR3: TGTGCCAGCAGCCCGGGCCAGGGGACCCGCTCTGGGGCCAACGTCCTGACTTTC.

The genes are TRBV5-1 and TRBJ2-1; no firm D call. Germline V gene sequence: CDR1 SGHRS, CDR2 YFSETQ. The CDR3 runs 11 residues. The germline V and J ends were trimmed by 0 bases and 9 bases, with 4 bases remaining between them. The CDR3 DNA reads TGCGCCAGCAGCTTGGGACTTGAGCAGTTCTTC. This encodes CASSLGLEQFF.

The chain employs TRBV19 and TRBJ2-1; tentative D call: TRBD1 (5 bases). Germline V gene lookup returns CDR1 LNHDA and CDR2 SQIVND (reference sequence). CDR3 length: 15 amino acids. V dropped 2 bases and J dropped 0 bases, with 8 bases sitting between them. The CDR3 reads CASSISDNSYNEQFF. The CDR3 region has the DNA TGTGCCAGTAGTATATCGGACAACTCCTACAATGAGCAGTTCTTC.

CDR3 sequence reads: CAWSGKVQGSPLHF. The CDR3 bases are TGTGCCTGGAGTGGGAAGGTTCAGGGCTCACCCCTCCACTTT. The chain couples TRBV30 to TRBJ1-6; maybe TRBD1 (5 bases). The length of the CDR3 is 14 residues. The V end lost 1 base, the J end lost 10 bases, and 14 bases lay between the germline ends. Looked up from germline, CDR1 is GTSNPN and CDR2 is SVGIG (reference sequence).

The V gene is TRBV14, the J gene TRBJ1-3, with 7 bases matching TRBD1. Trimming cost V 6 bases and J 0 bases; bases outside gene matches: 8. This CDR3 has 16 amino acids. Per the germline V gene, CDR1 is SGHDN and CDR2 is FVKESK. Here the CDR3 DNA reads TGTGCCAGCAGACCGACAGGGATTAGCTCTGGAAACACCATATATTTT. Translating gives CASRPTGISSGNTIYF.

The table lists this clone with a count of one. This sequence joins TRBV7-8 and TRBJ1-5; TRBD1 matches at 10 bases. The CDR3 totals 17 residues. CDR1 and CDR2 (germline): SGHVS, FQNEAQ. Trimming removed 3 bases from V and 6 bases from J; junction bases left unmatched: 11. The CDR3 loop reads CASSFFRTGGEGQPQHF. In DNA form, the CDR3 reads TGTGCCAGCAGCTTCTTTCGGACAGGGGGAGAAGGTCAGCCCCAGCATTTT.

The V gene is TRBV9, the J gene TRBJ2-2; 8 bases fit TRBD2. The junction had 2 bases not matched to a gene; V was cut back by 2 bases and J by 8 bases. This CDR3 comprises 13 residues. From germline, CDR1 is SGDLS and CDR2 YYNGEE. The CDR3 sequence: CASSVASGGELFF. The CDR3 DNA sequence: TGTGCCAGCAGCGTGGCTAGCGGGGGGGAGCTGTTTTTT. The variable domain in full, with the rest retrieved from reference TRBV9 and TRBJ2-2, is DSGVTQTPKHLITATGQRVTLRCSPRSGDLSVYWYQQSLDQGLQFLIQYYNGEERAKGNILERFSAQQFPDLHSELNLSSLELGDSALYFCASSVASGGELFFGEGSRLTVL.

This rearrangement joins TRBV15 to TRBJ2-1, with TRBD2 as a possible D gene (7 bases). V gave up 9 bases and J gave up 8 bases, with 20 bases separating them. CDR1 is LNHNV and CDR2 is YYDKDF in the germline V gene (reference sequence). CDR3 length: 14 residues. The CDR3 loop reads CATGGGGLLDEQFF. The CDR3 DNA follows: TGTGCCACAGGAGGGGGAGGGTTGTTGGATGAGCAGTTCTTC.

The V call is TRBV29-1, the J call TRBJ1-2; D gene unclear. The germline V gene encodes CDR1 SQVTM and CDR2 ANQGSEA. The CDR3 runs 15 residues. The ends were cut back, 4 bases at V and 7 bases at J, with 22 bases in the middle. CDR3: CSVGYAGSLPFGYTF. The CDR3, as DNA: TGCAGCGTTGGCTACGCGGGATCTTTACCGTTTGGCTACACCTTC.

V is TRBV6-2 or TRBV6-3 and J is TRBJ1-2; TRBD1 is a possible D gene (5 bases). This CDR3 spans 14 amino acids. V dropped 6 bases and J dropped 3 bases, with 14 bases sitting between them. The germline V gene has CDR1 MNHEY and CDR2 SVGEGT. The DNA for the CDR3 is TGTGCCAGCAGCCAGGCCCAGGGATACTATGGCTACACCTTC. Translating it yields CASSQAQGYYGYTF.

This clone was seen repeatedly, ten times or more. V and J are TRBV10-1 and TRBJ2-7; tentative D call: TRBD2 (6 bases). The CDR3 loop spans 15 amino acids. V lost 5 bases to trimming and J lost 4 bases, with 18 bases between them. Germline-derived CDR1 and CDR2 are WNHNN and SYGVQD (reference sequence). In DNA, the CDR3 is TGCGCCAGCAGTTGCCGGCGGGGAGCGCTTTACGAGCAGTACTTC. Protein product: CASSCRRGALYEQYF.

Note on this clone: The junction and the germline gene differ at one end; a read error may be behind it. This chain links TRBV6-5 with TRBJ1-5, with 7 bases aligning to TRBD1. CDR1 and CDR2 (germline): MNHEY, SVGAGI. The CDR3 is 14 residues long. CDR3 amino acids: CASSRTGRNQPQQF. The CDR3 DNA reads TGTGCCAGCAGTAGGACAGGTCGCAATCAGCCCCAGCAGTTT.

The J gene is TRBJ2-5, the V gene TRBV6-4; D ambiguous. The germline V gene encodes CDR1 MRHNA and CDR2 SNTAGT. The CDR3 is 13 amino acids. V lost 3 bases and J 7 bases, leaving 12 bases between the germline ends. CDR3 region: CASSDGAAGTQYF. In nucleotides, the CDR3 is TGTGCCAGCAGTGATGGCGCGGCTGGGACCCAGTACTTC.

The chain is built from TRBV11-2 and TRBJ2-3; 9 nucleotides align to TRBD2. Losses at the gene ends were 2 bases for V and 0 bases for J; bases not matched to a gene: 9. Germline CDR1 is SGHAT and CDR2 is FQNNGV. The CDR3 has 18 amino acids. CDR3 residues: CASSLRRLAVSSTDTQYF. The CDR3, as DNA: TGTGCCAGCAGCTTAAGGAGACTAGCGGTTTCTAGCACAGATACGCAGTATTTT.

The V call is TRBV11-1, the J call TRBJ2-3, with 8 bases matching TRBD1. The J segment lost 3 bases and the V segment lost 2 bases, leaving 7 bases of the junction unmatched. Germline CDR1 and CDR2: SGHAT and FQDESV (reference sequence). This CDR3 has 16 residues. The chain's CDR3 is CASSLRTGSSTDTQYF. The CDR3 bases are TGTGCCAGCAGCTTAAGGACAGGGAGCAGTACAGATACGCAGTATTTT.